This TCR beta chain was captured in a study of early T cells in non-severe SARS-CoV-2 infection (dated by TCRdb to the early 2020s). As for the study more broadly: TCR sequencing used bulk RNA from unsorted whole blood, so alpha and beta chains could not be paired. Summary of the overall study and its limitations: VDJdb matching was skewed toward anti-spike CD8 responses and likely underestimated virus-specific expansions by missing private and CD4 specificities.

Libraries were built with 5' RACE. The run used a NextSeq 500. The TCR library protocol attached unique molecular identifiers to individual cDNA molecules to correct for sequencing error and PCR bias. Both TCR alpha and beta chains were sequenced, and tight co-correlation was observed between alpha and beta sequence abundances in each sample. Processing in the source paper ran as follows. V gene, J gene and CDR3 annotation of TCR sequences was performed with Decombinator V4. Expanded TCRs were defined as changing significantly between any two time points under a Poisson model with p below 0.0001. Abundances of TCRs were expressed as counts per million after normalisation to the total number of TCRs sequenced in each sample. MAIT TCRs were defined by TRAV1-2 paired with TRAJ12, TRAJ20 or TRAJ33, and iNKT TCRs by TRAV10 paired with TRAJ18. VDJdb, accessed 1 November 2021, was searched for CMV, EBV and SARS-CoV-2 annotated TCRs, with TCRs annotated for multiple antigens excluded. TCRdb took the public reads, trimmed them with fastp at Q25, ran MiXCR for clone calling and kept in-frame beta chains. Every CDR3 protein is listed once, alongside the most common genes and DNA of its rows. TCRdb's processing, not the study's, gives the V and J calls here. Across this sample there are 40,000 to 55,000 distinct CDR3 sequences, with 20% to 25% seen only once. The top ten clonotypes cover roughly 4.2% of the sample.

The CDR3 has 17 amino acids, counting the end cysteine and phenylalanine. Of the read, only the CDR3 DNA is kept; its 51 bases are in frame from base 1. V loses 0 bases, J loses 4 bases, and the germline ends lie 13 bases apart. Looking up the germline V gene yields CDR1 MNHEY and CDR2 SVGAGI. This clonotype turned up a few times. The antigen it recognizes is unknown. No much larger clonotype is one base removed from it; base qualities were not supplied. This was a case-control study nested in a cohort of healthcare workers in London, UK, who had nasopharyngeal swab PCR tests and blood samples taken every week. Healthcare workers were recruited between 23 and 31 March 2020, during the week of the UK lockdown, and were followed weekly for up to roughly 16 weeks.

In this chain, TRBV6-5 is recombined with TRBJ2-6; the D gene lacks a confident call. This specimen was whole blood, taken at baseline. This TCR derives from an adult who was a healthcare worker with PCR-confirmed SARS-CoV-2 infection or an uninfected control (not recorded which). The sequenced DNA is TGTGCCAGCAGTTACTCGATTGAAGCTGTCGGGGCCAACGTCCTGACTTTC. Translated, it reads CASSYSIEAVGANVLTF.